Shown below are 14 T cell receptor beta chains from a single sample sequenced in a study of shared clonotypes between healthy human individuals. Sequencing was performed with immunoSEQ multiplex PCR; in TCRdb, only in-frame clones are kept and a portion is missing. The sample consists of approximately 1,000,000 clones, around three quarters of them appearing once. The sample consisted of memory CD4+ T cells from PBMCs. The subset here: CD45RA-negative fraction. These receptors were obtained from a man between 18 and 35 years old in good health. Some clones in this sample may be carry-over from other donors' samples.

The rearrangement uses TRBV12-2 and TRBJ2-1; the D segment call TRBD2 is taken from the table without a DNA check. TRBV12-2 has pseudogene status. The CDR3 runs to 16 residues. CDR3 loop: CASRLSTSGRWDEQFF. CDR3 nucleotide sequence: TGTGCAAGTCGCTTATCGACTAGCGGGAGGTGGGATGAGCAGTTCTTC.

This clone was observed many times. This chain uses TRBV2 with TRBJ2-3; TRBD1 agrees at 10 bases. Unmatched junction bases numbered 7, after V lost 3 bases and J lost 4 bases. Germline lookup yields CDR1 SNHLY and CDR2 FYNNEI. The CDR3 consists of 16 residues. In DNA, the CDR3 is TGTGCCAGCAGTGATCCCCGCGGGACAGGGGCAGATACGCAGTATTTT. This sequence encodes CASSDPRGTGADTQYF.

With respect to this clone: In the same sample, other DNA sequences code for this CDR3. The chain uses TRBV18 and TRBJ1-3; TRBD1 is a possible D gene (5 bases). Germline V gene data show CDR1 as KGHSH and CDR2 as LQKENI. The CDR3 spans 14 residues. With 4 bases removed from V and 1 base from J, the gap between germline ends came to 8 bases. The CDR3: CASSLQGSGNTIYF. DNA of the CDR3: TGTGCCAGCTCACTGCAGGGTTCTGGAAACACCATATATTTT.

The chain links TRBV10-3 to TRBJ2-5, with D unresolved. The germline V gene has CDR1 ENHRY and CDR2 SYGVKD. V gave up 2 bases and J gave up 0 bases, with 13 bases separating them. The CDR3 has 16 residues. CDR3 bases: TGTGCCATCAGTGAGCCCGATGGCGCGTACCAAGAGACCCAGTACTTC. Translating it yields CAISEPDGAYQETQYF.

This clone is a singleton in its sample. CDR3 DNA: TGCGCCAGCAGCCAAGCACACGGACGGATTCAGTACTTC. It encodes CASSQAHGRIQYF. The rearrangement joins TRBV4-3 to TRBJ2-4; no firm D call. Germline V gene lookup returns CDR1 LGHNA and CDR2 YSLEER. V lost 1 base, J lost 10 bases, and 11 bases lay in between. The CDR3 is 13 amino acids.

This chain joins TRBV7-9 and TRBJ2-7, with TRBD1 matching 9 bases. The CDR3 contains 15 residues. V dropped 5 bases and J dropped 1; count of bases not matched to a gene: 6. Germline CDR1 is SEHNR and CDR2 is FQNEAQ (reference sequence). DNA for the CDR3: TGTGCCAGCAGCCTACTGACAGGGGGATCCTACGAGCAGTACTTC. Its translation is CASSLLTGGSYEQYF.

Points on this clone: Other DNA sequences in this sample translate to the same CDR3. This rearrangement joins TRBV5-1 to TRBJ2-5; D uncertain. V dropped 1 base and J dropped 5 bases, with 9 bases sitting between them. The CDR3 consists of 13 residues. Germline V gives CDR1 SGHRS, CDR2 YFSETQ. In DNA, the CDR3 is TGCGCCAGCAGCTTGAGTAGCCGGGAGACCCAGTACTTC. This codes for CASSLSSRETQYF.

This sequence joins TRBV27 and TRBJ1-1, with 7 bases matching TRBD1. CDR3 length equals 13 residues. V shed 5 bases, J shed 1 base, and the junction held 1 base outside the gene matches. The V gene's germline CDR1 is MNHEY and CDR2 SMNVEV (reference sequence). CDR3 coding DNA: TGTGCCAGCAGTGGGACAGCGAACACTGAAGCTTTCTTT. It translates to CASSGTANTEAFF.

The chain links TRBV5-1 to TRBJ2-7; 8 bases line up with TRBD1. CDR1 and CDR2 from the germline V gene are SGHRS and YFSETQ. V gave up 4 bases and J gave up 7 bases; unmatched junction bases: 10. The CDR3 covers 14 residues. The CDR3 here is CASSMTGDGREQYF. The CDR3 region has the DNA TGCGCCAGCAGCATGACAGGGGATGGGCGGGAGCAGTACTTC. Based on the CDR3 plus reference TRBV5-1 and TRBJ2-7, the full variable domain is KAGVTQTPRYLIKTRGQQVTLSCSPISGHRSVSWYQQTPGQGLQFLFEYFSETQRNKGNFPGRFSGRQFSNSRSEMNVSTLELGDSALYLCASSMTGDGREQYFGPGTRLTVT.

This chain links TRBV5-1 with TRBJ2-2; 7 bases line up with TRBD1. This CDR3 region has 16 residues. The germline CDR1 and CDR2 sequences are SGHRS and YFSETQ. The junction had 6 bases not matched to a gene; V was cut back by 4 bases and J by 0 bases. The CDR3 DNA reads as TGCGCCAGCAGCCATGGCGGACAGGCGAACACCGGGGAGCTGTTTTTT. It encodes CASSHGGQANTGELFF.

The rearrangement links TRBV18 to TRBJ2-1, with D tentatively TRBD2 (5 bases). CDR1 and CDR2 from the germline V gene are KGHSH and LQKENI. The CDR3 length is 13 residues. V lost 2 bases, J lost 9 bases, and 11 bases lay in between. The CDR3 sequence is CASSPVLAIEQFF. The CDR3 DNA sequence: TGTGCCAGCTCACCAGTTCTAGCTATTGAGCAGTTCTTC.

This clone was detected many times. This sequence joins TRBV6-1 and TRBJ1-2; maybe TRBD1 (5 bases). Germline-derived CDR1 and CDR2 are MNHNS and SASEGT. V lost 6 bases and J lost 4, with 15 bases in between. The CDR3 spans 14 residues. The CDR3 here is CASSRTQGPYGYTF. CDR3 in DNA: TGTGCCAGCAGCCGTACTCAGGGACCCTATGGCTACACCTTC.

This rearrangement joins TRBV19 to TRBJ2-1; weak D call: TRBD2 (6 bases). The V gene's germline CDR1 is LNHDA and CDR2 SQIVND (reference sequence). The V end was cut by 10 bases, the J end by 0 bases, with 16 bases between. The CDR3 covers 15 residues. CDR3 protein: CATSPAGSSYNEQFF. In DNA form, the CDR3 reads TGTGCCACCTCCCCCGCGGGAAGCTCCTACAATGAGCAGTTCTTC.

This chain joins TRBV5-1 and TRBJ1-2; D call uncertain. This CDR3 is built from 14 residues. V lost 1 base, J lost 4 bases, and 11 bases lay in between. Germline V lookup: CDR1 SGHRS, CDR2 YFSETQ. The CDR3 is CASSLSQTGYGYTF. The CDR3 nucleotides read TGCGCCAGCAGCTTGAGCCAGACGGGCTATGGCTACACCTTC.